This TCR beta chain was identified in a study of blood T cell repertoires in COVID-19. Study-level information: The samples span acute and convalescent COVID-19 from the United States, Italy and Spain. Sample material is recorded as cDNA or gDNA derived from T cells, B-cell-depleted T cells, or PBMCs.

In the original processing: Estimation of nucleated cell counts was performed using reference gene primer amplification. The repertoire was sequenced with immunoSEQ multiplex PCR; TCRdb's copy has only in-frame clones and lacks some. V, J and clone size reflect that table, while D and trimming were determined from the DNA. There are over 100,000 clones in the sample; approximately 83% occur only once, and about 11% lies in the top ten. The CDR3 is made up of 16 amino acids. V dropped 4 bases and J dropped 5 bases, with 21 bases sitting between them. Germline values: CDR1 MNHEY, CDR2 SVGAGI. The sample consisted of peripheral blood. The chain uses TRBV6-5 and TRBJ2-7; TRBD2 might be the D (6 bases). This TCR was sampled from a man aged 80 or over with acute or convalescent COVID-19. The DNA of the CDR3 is TGTGCCAGCAGTTCCCCCTCCCCGGGAGCCCCCAACGAGCAGTACTTC. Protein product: CASSSPSPGAPNEQYF.